This TCR beta chain was documented in a study of yellow fever vaccine responses in identical twins. TCRdb used MiXCR to reprocess the RT-PCR reads, holding one entry per CDR3 protein. The sample consists of 15,000 to 20,000 distinct CDR3 sequences, roughly four fifths of them appearing once. The CDR3 spans 13 residues. V lost 7 bases, J lost 7 bases, and 17 bases lay in between. From germline, CDR1 is MNHNS and CDR2 SASEGT. The origin of this receptor is a woman aged 18-29 years who received the yellow fever vaccine. The genes are TRBV6-1 and TRBJ2-7, with D possibly being TRBD1 (5 bases). This sample comprised T cells from blood (PBMCs), unsorted or a sorted subset (not recorded which), obtained before or after yellow fever vaccination (not recorded which). The CDR3 region is CASTQGSQGEQYF. For the CDR3, the DNA is TGTGCCAGCACCCAGGGTTCCCAGGGAGAGCAGTACTTC.